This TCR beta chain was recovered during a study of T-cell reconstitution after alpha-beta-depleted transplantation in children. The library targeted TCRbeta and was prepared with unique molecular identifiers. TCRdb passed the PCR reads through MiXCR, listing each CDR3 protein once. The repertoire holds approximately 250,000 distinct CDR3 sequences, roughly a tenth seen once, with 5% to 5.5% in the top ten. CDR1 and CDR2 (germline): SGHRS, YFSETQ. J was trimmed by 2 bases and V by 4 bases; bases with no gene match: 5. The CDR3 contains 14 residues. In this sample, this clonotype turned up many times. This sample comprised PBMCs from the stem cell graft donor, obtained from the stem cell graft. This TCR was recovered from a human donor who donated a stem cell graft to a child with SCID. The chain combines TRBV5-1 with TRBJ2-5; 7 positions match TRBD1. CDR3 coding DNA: TGCGCCAGCAGCCTGGGACAGAGACAAGAGACCCAGTACTTC. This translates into CASSLGQRQETQYF. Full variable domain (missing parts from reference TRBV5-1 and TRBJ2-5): KAGVTQTPRYLIKTRGQQVTLSCSPISGHRSVSWYQQTPGQGLQFLFEYFSETQRNKGNFPGRFSGRQFSNSRSEMNVSTLELGDSALYLCASSLGQRQETQYFGPGTRLLVL.